The rows below give T cell receptor beta chains drawn from one sample of a study of T cells after yellow fever vaccination. TCRdb reprocessed the 5' RACE reads via MiXCR and lists one record per CDR3 protein. The table lists some 400,000 distinct CDR3 sequences, about 6% of them singletons. This material consisted of PBMCs, taken 5 days after the yellow fever booster vaccination. The receptors stem from a young man who received the YFV17D yellow fever vaccine. The CDR3 runs from the conserved cysteine through the conserved F or W.

j_call	v_call	cdr3_aa
TRBJ2-3	TRBV6-1	CASSPFVGLANTDTQYF
TRBJ2-2	TRBV29-1	CSVVRGSEGELFF
TRBJ2-1	TRBV5-1	CASSLVGGEGNEQFF
TRBJ2-1	TRBV20-1	CSAHLWSGTNRNPIQYNEQFF
TRBJ1-3	TRBV12-3/TRBV12-4	CASSLHDTRSTIYF
TRBJ2-7	TRBV19	CASSAPARPDEQYF
TRBJ2-7	TRBV5-1	CASSSQTGGAYEQYF
TRBJ2-1	TRBV7-2	CASSLVPRVEQFF
TRBJ2-1	TRBV27	CASSFGGQISYNEQFF
TRBJ2-1	TRBV12-3/TRBV12-4	CASSLSSGDEQFF
TRBJ2-5	TRBV5-6	CASSLVPSGSVETQYF
TRBJ2-1	TRBV20-1	CSARGWDTIDEQFF
TRBJ2-3	TRBV4-3	CASSQDRPGTDTQYF
TRBJ2-7	TRBV6-6	CASSYNLLAEQYF
TRBJ2-2	TRBV5-1	CASSLGPTNTGELFF
TRBJ2-3	TRBV7-9	CASSLQAGATDTQYF